This is a list of T cell receptor beta chains from one sample in a study of T cells in Graves' hyperthyroidism and ophthalmopathy. TCRdb re-called the multiplex PCR reads with MiXCR, one entry per CDR3 protein. The table lists over 700,000 distinct CDR3 sequences, over 35% of them singletons. Sequenced material: blood. The receptors were gathered from a woman between 40 and 50 years old with Graves' hyperthyroidism. The conserved cysteine and the conserved F or W are not part of the CDR3 here. Clone size is stated in some rows and not others, as once, few, many or a class when expanded.

few | TRBV12-3/TRBV12-4 | ASSARPVTGELF
. | TRBV9 | ASSGTGASTGELF
few | TRBV14 | ASSQDLRDRGHGYT
. | TRBV5-1 | ASSLVSRGGPGELF
few | TRBV10-2 | ASIRGPTGGMLGGYT
. | TRBV12-3/TRBV12-4 | ASSLYRGTGGELF
. | TRBV7-2 | ASSSFAGGNTEAF
. | TRBV10-3 | AIGPGTSGYNEQY
. | TRBV4-3 | ASSRPGQGIAKLF
many | TRBV12-3/TRBV12-4 | ASSHTGDNQPQH
many | TRBV19 | ASSIMAARQETQY
large | TRBV24-1 | ATSETGREQF
. | TRBV25-1 | ASSSTKTGLGEKLF
many | TRBV10-3 | AISESTPGDTGELF
few | TRBV6-5 | ASSWTGTYANYGYT
. | TRBV5-1 | ASSQGSGTAYEQY
. | TRBV6-5 | ASSELARGSGYT
. | TRBV9 | ASSVEDRPETQY
. | TRBV25-1 | ARPLSSGGYEQY
many | TRBV9 | ASSPRTVGFGEQY
. | TRBV15 | ATSSFRDRFYEQY
. | TRBV3-1 | ASDQLGRATEAF
. | TRBV4-1 | ASSPVGGIGHLYGYT
many | TRBV6-5 | ASSYSYSNQPQH
few | TRBV5-5 | ASSWGTASYEQY
. | TRBV24-1 | ASRWTGGNYGYT
. | TRBV5-5 | ASSFNREGYT
. | TRBV2 | ASSGGTGESEQY
many | TRBV19 | ASSLGTGDGDEQY
. | TRBV20-1 | SSTTGFYEQY
. | TRBV6-5 | ASSPSGTVNSPLH
many | TRBV6-6 | ASRSGWSGNTIY
. | TRBV19 | ASRAGFETLNTEAF
many | TRBV19 | ATRTGTDINQPQH
. | TRBV7-7 | ASSPRTASYNEQF
many | TRBV11-2 | ASSLAGLLAF
. | TRBV10-3 | ASSPRTGFTLSNQPQH
many | TRBV20-1 | SASTSIGGPAETQY
few | TRBV6-6 | ASREKGRDSNQPQH
few | TRBV19 | ASSTYSLGGQSAYSNQPQH
. | TRBV2 | ASSGLGTGIGQPQH
. | TRBV9 | ASSVDVGDRNHEQY
. | TRBV10-1 | ASSSRPGHFNSPLH
many | TRBV10-3 | AISSGNTIY
many | TRBV19 | ASCRGRLTEAF
. | TRBV7-2 | ASSYQAGNQPQH
many | TRBV7-2 | ASSLVGTDSGNTIY
many | TRBV7-9 | ASSQMAYEQY
few | TRBV27 | ASSLSPGDYEQY
many | TRBV7-2 | ASSRQGRETQY
many | TRBV10-3 | AVRFLHSTGELF
few | TRBV20-1 | SASQAAYEQY
. | TRBV6-6 | ASSFERGGVNEQY
few | TRBV28 | ASSLVGQGAGELF